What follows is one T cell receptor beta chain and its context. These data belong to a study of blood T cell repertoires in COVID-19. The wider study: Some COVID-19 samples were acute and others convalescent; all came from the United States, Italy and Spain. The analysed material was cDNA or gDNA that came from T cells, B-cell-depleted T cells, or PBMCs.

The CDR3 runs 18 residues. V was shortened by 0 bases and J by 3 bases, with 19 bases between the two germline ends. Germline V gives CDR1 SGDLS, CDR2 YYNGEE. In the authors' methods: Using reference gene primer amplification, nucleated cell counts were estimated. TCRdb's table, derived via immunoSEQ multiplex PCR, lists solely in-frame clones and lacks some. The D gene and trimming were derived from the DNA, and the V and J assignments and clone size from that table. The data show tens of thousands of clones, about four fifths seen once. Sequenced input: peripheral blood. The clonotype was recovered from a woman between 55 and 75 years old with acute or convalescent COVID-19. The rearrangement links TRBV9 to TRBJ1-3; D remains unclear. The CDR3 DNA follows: TGTGCCAGCAGCGTAGAACCCGACGGGTACATTTTTGGAAACACCATATATTTT. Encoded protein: CASSVEPDGYIFGNTIYF.